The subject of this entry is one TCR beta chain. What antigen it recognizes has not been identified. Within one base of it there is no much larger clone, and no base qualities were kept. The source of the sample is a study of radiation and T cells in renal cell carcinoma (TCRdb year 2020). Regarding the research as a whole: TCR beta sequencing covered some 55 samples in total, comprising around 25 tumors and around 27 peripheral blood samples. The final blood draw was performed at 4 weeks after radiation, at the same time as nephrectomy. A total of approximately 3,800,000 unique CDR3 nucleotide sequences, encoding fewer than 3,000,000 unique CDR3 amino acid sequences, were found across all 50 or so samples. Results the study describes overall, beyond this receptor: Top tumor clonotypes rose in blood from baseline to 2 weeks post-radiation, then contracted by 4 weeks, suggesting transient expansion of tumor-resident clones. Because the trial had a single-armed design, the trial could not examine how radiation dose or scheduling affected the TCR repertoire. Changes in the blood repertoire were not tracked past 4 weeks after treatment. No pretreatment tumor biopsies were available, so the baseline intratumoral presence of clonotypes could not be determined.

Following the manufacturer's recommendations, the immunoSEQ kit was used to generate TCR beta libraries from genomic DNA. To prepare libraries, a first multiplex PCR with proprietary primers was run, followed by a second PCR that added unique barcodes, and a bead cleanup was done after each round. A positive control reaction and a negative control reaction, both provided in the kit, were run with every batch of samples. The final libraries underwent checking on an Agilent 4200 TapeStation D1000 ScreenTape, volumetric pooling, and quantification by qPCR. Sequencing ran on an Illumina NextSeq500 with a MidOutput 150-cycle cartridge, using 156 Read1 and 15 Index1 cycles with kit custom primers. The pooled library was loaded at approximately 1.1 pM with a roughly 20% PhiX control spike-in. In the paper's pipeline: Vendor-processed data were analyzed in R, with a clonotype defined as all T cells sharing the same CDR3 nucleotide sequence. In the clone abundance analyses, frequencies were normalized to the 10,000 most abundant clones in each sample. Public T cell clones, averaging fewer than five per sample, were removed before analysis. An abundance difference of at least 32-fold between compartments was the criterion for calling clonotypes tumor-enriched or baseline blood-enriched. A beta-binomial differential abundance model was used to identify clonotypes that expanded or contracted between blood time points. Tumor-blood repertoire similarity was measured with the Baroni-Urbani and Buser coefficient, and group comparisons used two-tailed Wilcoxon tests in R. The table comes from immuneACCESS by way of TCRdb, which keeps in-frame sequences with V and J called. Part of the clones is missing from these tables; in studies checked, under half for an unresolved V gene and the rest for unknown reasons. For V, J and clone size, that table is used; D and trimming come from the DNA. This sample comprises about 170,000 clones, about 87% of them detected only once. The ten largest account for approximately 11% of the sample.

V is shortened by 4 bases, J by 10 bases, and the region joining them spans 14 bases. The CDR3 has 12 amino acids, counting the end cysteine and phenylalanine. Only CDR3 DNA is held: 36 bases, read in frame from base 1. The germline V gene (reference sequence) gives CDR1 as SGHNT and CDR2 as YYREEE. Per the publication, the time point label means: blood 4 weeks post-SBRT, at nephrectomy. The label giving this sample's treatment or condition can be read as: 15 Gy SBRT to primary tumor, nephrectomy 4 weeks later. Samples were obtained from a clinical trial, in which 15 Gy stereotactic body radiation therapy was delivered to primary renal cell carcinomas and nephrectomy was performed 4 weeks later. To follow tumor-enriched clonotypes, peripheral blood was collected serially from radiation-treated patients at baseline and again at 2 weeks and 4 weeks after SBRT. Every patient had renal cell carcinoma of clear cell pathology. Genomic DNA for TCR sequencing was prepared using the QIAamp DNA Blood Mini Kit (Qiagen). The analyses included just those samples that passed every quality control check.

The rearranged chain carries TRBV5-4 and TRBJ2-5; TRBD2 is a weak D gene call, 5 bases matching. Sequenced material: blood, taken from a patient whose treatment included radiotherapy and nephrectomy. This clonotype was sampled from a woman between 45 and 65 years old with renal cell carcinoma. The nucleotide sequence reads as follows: TGTGCCAGCAGCGCCTTTAGCGAGGTCCAGTACTTC. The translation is CASSAFSEVQYF.